This passage covers 30 T cell receptor beta chains from one sample sequenced in a study of cytomegalovirus exposure and HLA in healthy donors. 13 Jbeta primers and 60 Vbeta primers were used for the PCR. Clones were sequenced by immunoSEQ multiplex PCR, and TCRdb holds only the in-frame ones, with some missing. The sample shows 110,000 to 150,000 clones, about 80% of them seen only once. The specimen was PBMCs. Receptors were obtained from a man aged 25-45 years in good health and CMV-seronegative.

The CDR3 is CASSYGAGQETQYF. The CDR3, as DNA: TGCGCCAGCAGCTACGGTGCGGGGCAAGAGACCCAGTACTTC. The V gene is TRBV4-1, the J gene TRBJ2-5; D may be TRBD2 (6 bases). Between the trimmed V and J ends, which lost 5 bases and 2 bases, there was a span of 12 bases. CDR1 MGHRA and CDR2 YSYEKL come from the germline V gene. The CDR3 runs 14 residues.

The genes are TRBV7-2 and TRBJ1-1, with TRBD1 as a possible D gene (6 bases). The V gene's germline CDR1 is SGHTA and CDR2 FQGNSA. V was clipped by 3 bases and J by 1 base, with 9 bases between them. The CDR3 loop spans 14 amino acids. CDR3 nucleotides: TGTGCCAGCAGCTTTCGGACAGAGAACACTGAAGCTTTCTTT. Protein: CASSFRTENTEAFF.

For the CDR3, the DNA is TGTGCCAGCGCTATCCCGGACAGGCTCTATGGCTACACCTTC. This gives the protein CASAIPDRLYGYTF. The chain uses TRBV28 and TRBJ1-2, with 7 bases matching TRBD1. CDR1 MDHEN and CDR2 SYDVKM come from the germline V gene. The V and J ends lost 8 bases and 4 bases, in that order; junction bases with no gene match: 10. The CDR3 has 14 residues.

The V gene is TRBV18, the J gene TRBJ2-1, with D tentatively TRBD1 (6 bases). The CDR3 consists of 17 residues. Germline lookup yields CDR1 KGHSH and CDR2 LQKENI. Trimming removed 2 bases from V and 3 bases from J, with 17 bases in between. CDR3: CASSPVMVGTNYNEQFF. DNA for the CDR3: TGTGCCAGCTCACCAGTCATGGTAGGGACAAACTACAATGAGCAGTTCTTC.

The chain employs TRBV7-9 and TRBJ1-1; 10 bases agree with TRBD1. The length of the CDR3 is 15 residues. CDR1 and CDR2 (germline): SEHNR, FQNEAQ (reference sequence). V shed 4 bases and J 4 bases; nucleotides not matched to a gene: 6. In DNA, the CDR3 is TGTGCCAGCAGCTCCGACAGGGGGCCTGGCACTGAAGCTTTCTTT. This gives the protein CASSSDRGPGTEAFF.

The chain is built from TRBV4-1 and TRBJ2-5; 9 bases align to TRBD2. CDR1 is MGHRA and CDR2 is YSYEKL in the germline V gene. The CDR3 consists of 16 residues. The trim removed 4 bases at V and 5 bases at J, leaving 11 bases unmatched. The CDR3 bases are TGCGCCAGCAGCCCCAACATAGCGGGGGAGGGGGAGACCCAGTACTTC. Encoded protein: CASSPNIAGEGETQYF.

CDR3 DNA sequence: TGTGCCAGTCTTTTCAGCGGGGGCAATGAGCAGTTCTTC. As protein: CASLFSGGNEQFF. The chain joins TRBV6-1 to TRBJ2-1; TRBD2 agrees at 8 bases. Germline CDR1 is MNHNS and CDR2 is SASEGT. Trimming at V came to 9 bases and at J to 6 bases, leaving 7 bases not matched to a gene. The CDR3 spans 13 residues.

The CDR3 nucleotides are TGTGCCAGCAGTTTGTCCTTTCTTGCCCAGCATTTT. Translated: CASSLSFLAQHF. The chain employs TRBV28 and TRBJ1-5, with no clear D. The CDR3 sequence is 12 residues long. The V end was cut by 3 bases, the J end by 11 bases, with 11 bases between. CDR1 and CDR2 from the germline V gene are MDHEN and SYDVKM. Full variable domain (remainder filled in from reference TRBV28 and TRBJ1-5): DVKVTQSSRYLVKRTGEKVFLECVQDMDHENMFWYRQDPGLGLRLIYFSYDVKMKEKGDIPEGYSVSREKKERFSLILESASTNQTSMYLCASSLSFLAQHFGDGTRLSIL.

This clone occurred once. At one boundary the junction diverges from the germline segment, which might be a read error. The genes are TRBV15 and TRBJ1-2, with TRBD1 as a possible D gene (6 bases). The CDR3 is 16 amino acids. Germline CDR1 and CDR2: LNHNV and YYDKDF (reference sequence). DNA of the CDR3: TGTGCCACCACCAGAGAGTGGGGGCGGCTGAACTATGGCTACACCTTC. Encoded protein: CATTREWGRLNYGYTF.

This chain uses TRBV11-3 with TRBJ2-1; 9 bases are shared with TRBD1. The CDR3 has 15 residues. J lost 4 bases, V lost 5 bases, and 6 bases had no gene match. Germline CDR1 and CDR2: SGHNT and YENEEA. The CDR3 is CASSLQGQGYNEQFF. CDR3 nucleotides: TGTGCCAGCAGCCTTCAAGGACAGGGGTACAATGAGCAGTTCTTC. The full variable domain, rest sourced from reference TRBV11-3 and TRBJ2-1, is EAGVVQSPRYKIIEKKQPVAFWCNPISGHNTLYWYLQNLGQGPELLIRYENEEAVDDSQLPKDRFSAERLKGVDSTLKIQPAELGDSAVYLCASSLQGQGYNEQFFGPGTRLTVL.

The gene calls are TRBV14 and TRBJ2-2, with TRBD2 as a possible D gene (6 bases). Trimming removed 4 bases at V and 0 bases at J, with 18 bases between. CDR3 length: 18 amino acids. Looked up from germline, CDR1 is SGHDN and CDR2 is FVKESK. The CDR3 region is CASSLSTFRDSNTGELFF. CDR3 nucleotides: TGTGCCAGCAGCCTCTCCACTTTCCGGGACTCGAACACCGGGGAGCTGTTTTTT.

The J gene is TRBJ2-1, the V gene TRBV10-3, with D perhaps TRBD1 (5 bases). Trimming shortened V by 3 bases and J by 7 bases, and 16 bases separated the two germline ends. There are 15 residues in the CDR3. Germline V gene lookup returns CDR1 ENHRY and CDR2 SYGVKD. CDR3: CAISDRQGRANEQFF. The CDR3 DNA is TGTGCCATCAGTGACAGGCAGGGCCGAGCTAATGAGCAGTTCTTC.

The rearrangement uses TRBV10-3 and TRBJ2-7; D is unresolved. Germline values: CDR1 ENHRY, CDR2 SYGVKD. This CDR3 has 14 amino acids. V lost 2 bases and J lost 0, with 8 bases in between. CDR3 nucleotide sequence: TGTGCCATCAGTGAGCCTAGGAGCTCCTACGAGCAGTACTTC. Protein sequence: CAISEPRSSYEQYF.

This clone showed up just once. The chain combines TRBV5-6 with TRBJ2-7; D is perhaps TRBD1 (5 bases). Germline-derived CDR1 and CDR2 are SGHDT and YYEEEE. The CDR3 length is 13 residues. The germline V and J ends were trimmed by 5 bases and 3 bases, with 12 bases remaining between them. The CDR3 DNA reads as TGTGCCAGCAGACTAAGGGGTTACTACGAGCAGTACTTC. Its protein is CASRLRGYYEQYF.

This CDR3 is CAISEPAGATQYF. The CDR3 DNA reads TGTGCCATCAGTGAGCCGGCGGGGGCGACCCAGTACTTC. V usage is TRBV10-3 and J usage is TRBJ2-5; perhaps TRBD2 as D (7 bases). This CDR3 has 13 residues. Germline V CDR1 and CDR2: ENHRY, SYGVKD. The V and J ends lost 2 bases and 7 bases respectively, with 11 bases between them.

J is TRBJ2-1 and V is TRBV30, with TRBD2 identical over 7 bases. Germline-derived CDR1 and CDR2 are GTSNPN and SVGIG (reference sequence). The CDR3 covers 17 residues. Trimming took 2 bases from V and 4 from J; bases not matched to a gene: 14. CDR3 DNA sequence: TGTGCCTGGAGTAGGCACCAAAGCGGGAACACGTACAATGAGCAGTTCTTC. It yields the protein CAWSRHQSGNTYNEQFF.

The table lists this clone with a count of one. The chain couples TRBV19 to TRBJ2-1, with a tentative D call TRBD2 (5 bases). The V and J ends lost 6 bases and 8 bases respectively, with 8 bases between them. The germline V gene has CDR1 LNHDA and CDR2 SQIVND (reference sequence). The CDR3 totals 11 residues. CDR3 residues: CASRRADEQFF. As DNA, the CDR3 is TGTGCCAGTAGGAGGGCTGATGAGCAGTTCTTC.

This clone was counted a single time. The J gene is TRBJ1-2, the V gene TRBV27, with 10 bases identical to TRBD1. Unmatched junction bases numbered 5, after V lost 4 bases and J lost 3 bases. CDR3 length: 15 amino acids. CDR1 is MNHEY and CDR2 is SMNVEV in the germline V gene (reference sequence). The CDR3 sequence: CASSSRDRGHYGYTF. CDR3 DNA: TGTGCCAGCAGTTCCCGGGACAGGGGACACTATGGCTACACCTTC.

V and J are TRBV5-6 and TRBJ2-2, with D maybe TRBD2 (5 bases). Germline assignment: CDR1 SGHDT and CDR2 YYEEEE. The germline V and J ends were trimmed by 2 bases and 3 bases, with 11 bases remaining between them. The CDR3 sequence is 15 residues long. CDR3 DNA sequence: TGTGCCAGCAGCTTTTATGAGGGTTACACCGGGGAGCTGTTTTTT. Translation: CASSFYEGYTGELFF. Variable domain in full (rest from reference TRBV5-6 and TRBJ2-2): DAGVTQSPTHLIKTRGQQVTLRCSPKSGHDTVSWYQQALGQGPQFIFQYYEEEERQRGNFPDRFSGHQFPNYSSELNVNALLLGDSALYLCASSFYEGYTGELFFGEGSRLTVL.

The rearrangement joins TRBV6-1 to TRBJ2-7, with 7 bases matching TRBD1. Germline loops: CDR1 MNHNS, CDR2 SASEGT. There are 12 residues in the CDR3. Trimming at V came to 8 bases and at J to 3 bases, leaving 4 bases not matched to a gene. The CDR3 spells CASLGGHYEQYF. The CDR3 nucleotides are TGTGCCAGCCTAGGGGGCCACTACGAGCAGTACTTC.

This chain links TRBV5-1 with TRBJ2-7, with 7 bases aligning to TRBD1. The CDR3 runs to 14 residues. CDR1 SGHRS and CDR2 YFSETQ come from the germline V gene. Trimming at V came to 5 bases and at J to 2 bases, leaving 7 bases not matched to a gene. The chain's CDR3 is CASRPGTVTYEQYF. The CDR3 nucleotides are TGCGCCAGCAGACCCGGGACAGTTACCTACGAGCAGTACTTC.

The chain couples TRBV6-5 to TRBJ1-2, with D possibly TRBD1 on 6 matching bases. Germline CDR1 reads MNHEY; CDR2 reads SVGAGI. Trimming took 5 bases from V and 3 from J, leaving 10 bases between them. The CDR3 consists of 13 residues. In DNA form, the CDR3 reads TGTGCCAGCAGTACAGGGTTACACTATGGCTACACCTTC. This codes for CASSTGLHYGYTF.

This clone was seen once. V and J are TRBV7-9 and TRBJ1-4; weak D call: TRBD1 (5 bases). The CDR3 has 16 amino acids. V lost 2 bases and J lost 2, with 12 bases in between. CDR1 is SEHNR, CDR2 FQNEAQ, per germline (reference sequence). The CDR3 nucleotides read TGTGCCAGCAGCTTACCCAGACAGACGACTAATGAAAAACTGTTTTTT. Translation: CASSLPRQTTNEKLFF.

Notes on this clone: One end of the junction fails to match germline, which may point to a read error. The chain carries TRBV25-1 and TRBJ1-2; a possible D gene is TRBD1 (5 bases). The CDR3 extends over 11 amino acids. The V gene's germline CDR1 is MGHDK and CDR2 SYGVNS. In DNA form, the CDR3 reads TGTGCCAGCAGTGGGGACTATGGCTACCCCTTC. Its protein product is CASSGDYGYPF.

The V and J genes are TRBV19 and TRBJ1-6; D is ambiguous. The V gene's germline CDR1 is LNHDA and CDR2 SQIVND (reference sequence). Between the trimmed V and J ends, which lost 3 bases and 1 base, there was a span of 10 bases. This CDR3 comprises 16 residues. Here the CDR3 DNA reads TGTGCCAGTAGTATCCGGGGAAGGTCCTATAATTCACCCCTCCACTTT. As protein: CASSIRGRSYNSPLHF.

This chain links TRBV19 with TRBJ2-5; D perhaps matches TRBD2 (6 bases). The closer fit of TRBJ2-7 to the DNA end suggests the J call may be wrong. The CDR3 has 14 residues. The germline gives CDR1 LNHDA, CDR2 SQIVND (reference sequence). The CDR3 spells CASKNWGGSGEQYF. CDR3 in DNA: TGTGCCAGTAAGAATTGGGGAGGATCCGGCGAGCAGTACTTC.

The V and J genes are TRBV15 and TRBJ1-2; 7 bases fit TRBD1. After removal of 0 bases from V and 4 bases from J, the junction contained 11 bases not matched to a gene. The CDR3 extends over 17 amino acids. The V gene's germline CDR1 is LNHNV and CDR2 YYDKDF (reference sequence). The CDR3, as DNA: TGTGCCACCAGCAGAGACGGGTCGGGACAGAACTTCTATGGCTACACCTTC. This sequence encodes CATSRDGSGQNFYGYTF. Full variable domain (remainder filled in from reference TRBV15 and TRBJ1-2): DAMVIQNPRYQVTQFGKPVTLSCSQTLNHNVMYWYQQKSSQAPKLLFHYYDKDFNNEADTPDNFQSRRPNTSFCFLDIRSPGLGDTAMYLCATSRDGSGQNFYGYTFGSGTRLTVV.

J is TRBJ1-1 and V is TRBV4-1, with D possibly TRBD1 on 5 matching bases. The germline gives CDR1 MGHRA, CDR2 YSYEKL. CDR3 length equals 15 residues. Trimming shortened V by 3 bases and J by 4 bases, and 15 bases separated the two germline ends. DNA of the CDR3: TGCGCCAGCAGCCACCGAGCGTCGGGGGTCACTGAAGCTTTCTTT. Its translation is CASSHRASGVTEAFF.

V is TRBV10-3 and J is TRBJ1-1, with a tentative D call TRBD1 (5 bases). The CDR3 length is 12 residues. The ends were cut back, 5 bases at V and 8 bases at J, with 12 bases in the middle. Per the germline V gene, CDR1 is ENHRY and CDR2 is SYGVKD. Here the CDR3 reads CAISSRGLEAFF. The CDR3 region has the DNA TGTGCCATCAGTTCTCGGGGACTCGAAGCTTTCTTT.

The chain recombines TRBV5-1 with TRBJ2-6; TRBD2 agrees at 8 bases. CDR1 SGHRS and CDR2 YFSETQ come from the germline V gene. J lost 4 bases, V lost 3 bases, and 12 bases had no gene match. The CDR3 consists of 18 residues. The CDR3 DNA sequence: TGCGCCAGCAGCTGGCCTCCGGGACTAGATTGGGGGGCCAACGTCCTGACTTTC. Protein sequence: CASSWPPGLDWGANVLTF.